This T cell receptor (beta chain) was sequenced in a study of cytomegalovirus exposure and HLA in healthy donors. Whole-study results and caveats: Links to common viral pathogens appeared, in a later analysis, for several of the most significant clusters.

The donors (healthy individuals) were bone marrow donors. With regard to this clone: The antigen remains undetermined.

The CDR3 is made up of 15 amino acids. Germline V gene sequence: CDR1 MRHNA, CDR2 SNTAGT. After removal of 3 bases from V and 5 bases from J, the junction contained 5 bases not matched to a gene. Primers: 60 Vbeta forward and 13 Jbeta reverse. TCRdb's table, derived via immunoSEQ multiplex PCR, lists solely in-frame clones and lacks some. The repertoire holds roughly 70,000 clones, 82% seen once, with about 2% in the top ten. The sequence came from a man aged 18 to 35 in good health and CMV-seronegative. Material for sequencing was PBMCs. This chain joins TRBV6-4 and TRBJ1-1; TRBD1 matches at 11 bases. The CDR3 loop is CASSESGTGGTEAFF. CDR3 coding DNA: TGTGCCAGCAGTGAATCCGGGACAGGGGGGACTGAAGCTTTCTTT.